Sequencing of this T cell receptor beta chain was carried out in a study of shared clonotypes between healthy human individuals. Study as a whole: Per-donor plates numbered three CD4 naive, three CD4 memory, two CD8 naive and one CD8 memory. Findings of the study overall: Sequencing depth was expected to affect clonotype sharing among donors. With few donors, the genetic and exposure-history diversity represented was limited.

Notes on this clone: Its antigen is undetermined.

This CDR3 contains 14 residues. The germline CDR1 and CDR2 sequences are KGHSH and LQKENI. V gave up 1 base and J gave up 1 base, with 8 bases separating them. Some clones are missing from TCRdb's copy, which holds only in-frame ones; the method was immunoSEQ multiplex PCR. The sample holds 400,000 to 600,000 clones; about 96% are singletons and the top ten take approximately 0.067%. The chain combines TRBV18 with TRBJ2-7; D is unresolved. The origin of this receptor is a woman aged 30 to 39 in good health. The sample consisted of naive CD4+ T cells sorted from blood. Subset denoted: CD45RA+ positively selected. The CDR3 DNA reads as TGTGCCAGCTCACCACTGGGCAGTTCCTACGAGCAGTACTTC. The encoded protein is CASSPLGSSYEQYF.